Each of the 16 T cell receptor beta chains below was sequenced from the same sample in a study of siplizumab effects on memory and regulatory T cells. Only in-frame clones appear in the TCRdb table, and some are missing; sequencing was by immunoSEQ multiplex PCR. The repertoire has 9,500 to 13,000 clones, about 43% of them found once; the top ten carry approximately 23%. Cocultured for 6 to 7 days at 37°C were the mixed lymphocyte reaction cells. Antigens for these TCRs are unknown. The material sequenced was CFSE-low (dividing) CD4+ T cells sorted from an allogeneic mixed lymphocyte reaction. These receptors all come from a human donor in good health; the cells came from an allogeneic mixed lymphocyte reaction.

This clone is classed as medium-sized. The chain combines TRBV5-4 with TRBJ2-5, with 8 bases aligning to TRBD2. The CDR3 covers 18 residues. The V segment lost 0 bases and the J segment 1 base; nucleotides outside the gene matches: 11. The germline V gene encodes CDR1 SGHNT and CDR2 YYREEE (reference sequence). The CDR3 region has the DNA TGTGCCAGCAGCTTGGCCTCAGGAACTAGCGGATTCCAAGAGACCCAGTACTTC. This encodes CASSLASGTSGFQETQYF. Combining the CDR3 with reference TRBV5-4 and TRBJ2-5 gives the whole variable domain ETGVTQSPTHLIKTRGQQVTLRCSSQSGHNTVSWYQQALGQGPQFIFQYYREEENGRGNFPPRFSGLQFPNYSSELNVNALELDDSALYLCASSLASGTSGFQETQYFGPGTRLLVL.

This clone was seen more than once but under ten times. The DNA of the CDR3 is TGTGCCTGGAGTGTACGGGGGCTTCAGCCCCAGCATTTT. It is translated as CAWSVRGLQPQHF. The chain combines TRBV30 with TRBJ1-5; D perhaps matches TRBD1 (6 bases). CDR1 and CDR2 (germline): GTSNPN, SVGIG (reference sequence). V gave up 0 bases and J gave up 6 bases, with 9 bases separating them. The CDR3 spans 13 residues.

CDR3 DNA: TGTGCCTGGAGTAATAGGTGGAGGGCCGGGGAGCTGTTTTTT. Amino acids: CAWSNRWRAGELFF. V is TRBV30 and J is TRBJ2-2; weak D call: TRBD2 (6 bases). V dropped 2 bases and J dropped 6 bases, with 13 bases sitting between them. Germline lookup yields CDR1 GTSNPN and CDR2 SVGIG (reference sequence). CDR3 length: 14 amino acids.

In its sample, this clone was seen once. This sequence joins TRBV28 and TRBJ2-7, with TRBD2 matching 8 bases. The CDR3 spans 15 residues. Germline loops: CDR1 MDHEN, CDR2 SYDVKM. The V gene end was trimmed by 6 bases and the J gene end by 4 bases; junction bases not matched to a gene: 11. The CDR3 spells CASRDRTSFRYEQYF. The CDR3 DNA reads TGTGCCAGCAGAGACCGGACTAGCTTCAGATACGAGCAGTACTTC. The whole variable domain, filled in from reference TRBV28 and TRBJ2-7, reads DVKVTQSSRYLVKRTGEKVFLECVQDMDHENMFWYRQDPGLGLRLIYFSYDVKMKEKGDIPEGYSVSREKKERFSLILESASTNQTSMYLCASRDRTSFRYEQYFGPGTRLTVT.

This clone was counted between two and nine times. The chain couples TRBV6-5 to TRBJ2-7; 11 nucleotides align to TRBD2. Germline V gene data show CDR1 as MNHEY and CDR2 as SVGAGI. The CDR3 loop spans 15 amino acids. Trimming removed 7 bases from V and 5 bases from J; junction bases left unmatched: 10. CDR3 amino acids: CASNQKTSGTHEQYF. For the CDR3, the DNA is TGTGCCAGCAACCAAAAGACTAGCGGGACACACGAGCAGTACTTC.

Sample share makes this clone medium-sized. The chain joins TRBV5-8 to TRBJ2-7; 7 bases line up with TRBD2. Germline lookup yields CDR1 SGHTS and CDR2 YDEGEE. This CDR3 is 14 amino acids long. V shed 0 bases and J 7 bases; nucleotides not matched to a gene: 7. The CDR3 loop is CASSLEGGSREQYF. The CDR3 coding sequence is TGTGCCAGCAGCTTGGAGGGAGGGAGCAGGGAGCAGTACTTC.

This clone turned up a few times. This chain connects TRBV5-6 to TRBJ2-2; D not certain. V shed 2 bases and J shed 6 bases, with 17 bases lying between them. CDR1 and CDR2 from the germline V gene are SGHDT and YYEEEE. This CDR3 comprises 16 residues. The CDR3 spells CASSFGPLLRSGELFF. The CDR3 DNA sequence: TGTGCCAGCAGCTTCGGGCCGCTCCTCAGGTCCGGGGAGCTGTTTTTT.

The V call is TRBV5-1, the J call TRBJ1-5; perhaps TRBD1 as D (5 bases). The CDR3 extends over 13 amino acids. CDR1 and CDR2 from the germline V gene are SGHRS and YFSETQ. V was shortened by 0 bases and J by 7 bases, with 8 bases between the two germline ends. CDR3 sequence reads: CASSLEGRQPQHF. CDR3 nucleotide sequence: TGCGCCAGCAGCTTGGAGGGGAGGCAGCCCCAGCATTTT.

V is TRBV7-3 and J is TRBJ1-1; D gene ambiguous. Trimming pared 5 bases from V and 6 bases from J, leaving 13 bases between. Germline assignment: CDR1 SGHTA and CDR2 FQGTGA. CDR3 length equals 13 residues. The CDR3 region is CASSPAPRAEAFF. CDR3 bases: TGTGCCAGCAGCCCGGCCCCACGGGCTGAAGCTTTCTTT.

This clone is labeled as medium-sized. This sequence joins TRBV5-6 and TRBJ1-2; 7 positions agree with TRBD1. CDR1 and CDR2 (germline): SGHDT, YYEEEE. After removal of 7 bases from V and 1 base from J, the junction contained 1 base not matched to a gene. The CDR3 loop spans 12 amino acids. In DNA form, the CDR3 reads TGTGCCAGCGGACAGGTTAACTATGGCTACACCTTC. Translating it yields CASGQVNYGYTF.

This clone was picked up a small number of times. The chain joins TRBV5-1 to TRBJ2-2; D gene uncertain. Germline-derived CDR1 and CDR2 are SGHRS and YFSETQ. CDR3 size: 15 residues. The V gene lost 2 bases and the J gene lost 1 base, with 9 bases spanning the gap. The CDR3 sequence is CASSFNSRNTGELFF. CDR3 sequence (DNA): TGCGCCAGCAGCTTTAATTCTAGGAACACCGGGGAGCTGTTTTTT. Together with reference TRBV5-1 and TRBJ2-2, the CDR3 gives the full variable domain: KAGVTQTPRYLIKTRGQQVTLSCSPISGHRSVSWYQQTPGQGLQFLFEYFSETQRNKGNFPGRFSGRQFSNSRSEMNVSTLELGDSALYLCASSFNSRNTGELFFGEGSRLTVL.

The chain recombines TRBV5-4 with TRBJ2-1, with D perhaps matching TRBD2 (5 bases). V was clipped by 2 bases and J by 1 base, with 7 bases between them. The CDR3 contains 14 residues. The germline V gene encodes CDR1 SGHNT and CDR2 YYREEE (reference sequence). CDR3 protein: CASSFGVSYNEQFF. DNA for the CDR3: TGTGCCAGCAGCTTCGGGGTATCCTACAATGAGCAGTTCTTC. The variable domain in full, completed from reference TRBV5-4 and TRBJ2-1, reads ETGVTQSPTHLIKTRGQQVTLRCSSQSGHNTVSWYQQALGQGPQFIFQYYREEENGRGNFPPRFSGLQFPNYSSELNVNALELDDSALYLCASSFGVSYNEQFFGPGTRLTVL.

This sequence joins TRBV5-5 and TRBJ2-5; perhaps TRBD1 as D (5 bases). Between the trimmed V and J ends, which lost 1 base and 4 bases, there was a span of 5 bases. The CDR3 has 12 amino acids. Germline loops: CDR1 SGHKS, CDR2 YYEKEE (reference sequence). DNA of the CDR3: TGTGCCAGCAGCTTGCAGGGAGAGACCCAGTACTTC. This sequence encodes CASSLQGETQYF.

J is TRBJ2-7 and V is TRBV27; 8 nucleotides agree with TRBD1. The V and J ends lost 7 bases and 6 bases, in that order; junction bases with no gene match: 11. This CDR3 region has 14 residues. CDR1 MNHEY and CDR2 SMNVEV come from the germline V gene (reference sequence). CDR3 nucleotide sequence: TGTGCCAGCAAGAGGACAGGGCGGTCGGGCGAGCAGTACTTC. Its translation is CASKRTGRSGEQYF.

The gene calls are TRBV5-4 and TRBJ2-5; perhaps TRBD2 as D (5 bases). CDR3 size: 14 residues. CDR1 and CDR2 (germline): SGHNT, YYREEE (reference sequence). Trimming removed 0 bases from V and 5 bases from J, with 11 bases in between. The CDR3 nucleotides read TGTGCCAGCAGCTTGGGAGGGAGACGGGAGACCCAGTACTTC. Residues: CASSLGGRRETQYF.

The chain is built from TRBV28 and TRBJ2-7; 9 positions match TRBD2. Losses at the gene ends were 5 bases for V and 2 bases for J; bases not matched to a gene: 7. The CDR3 spans 15 residues. Per the germline V gene, CDR1 is MDHEN and CDR2 is SYDVKM. This chain's CDR3 is CASSAPGTSPYEQYF. CDR3 sequence (DNA): TGTGCCAGCAGTGCGCCCGGGACTAGCCCCTACGAGCAGTACTTC.